This T cell receptor (beta chain) was recovered during a study of blood T cell repertoires in COVID-19. The method was immunoSEQ multiplex PCR; TCRdb's version includes in-frame clones alone and lacks a portion of them. The sample contains around 97,000 clones, approximately 87% of which appear only once. Germline V CDR1 and CDR2: SGHVS, FQNEAQ. The ends were cut back, 3 bases at V and 0 bases at J, with 12 bases in the middle. This CDR3 spans 16 amino acids. This chain uses TRBV7-8 with TRBJ1-3; maybe TRBD1 (5 bases). Material for sequencing was peripheral blood. This receptor was obtained from a human donor in a cohort sampled during active or convalescent COVID-19. CDR3 in DNA: TGTGCCAGCAGCTTCCTTAGGGGCCGCTCTGGAAACACCATATATTTT. This translates into CASSFLRGRSGNTIYF.